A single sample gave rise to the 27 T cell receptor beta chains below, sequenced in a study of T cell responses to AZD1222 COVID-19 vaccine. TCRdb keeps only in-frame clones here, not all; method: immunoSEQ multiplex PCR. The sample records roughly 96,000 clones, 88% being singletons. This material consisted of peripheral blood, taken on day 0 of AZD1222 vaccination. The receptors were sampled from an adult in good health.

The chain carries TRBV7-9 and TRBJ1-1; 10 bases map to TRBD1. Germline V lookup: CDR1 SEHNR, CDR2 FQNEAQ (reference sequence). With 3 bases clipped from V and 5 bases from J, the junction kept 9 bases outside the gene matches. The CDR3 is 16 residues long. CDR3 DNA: TGTGCCAGCAGCTTCCCCGGGACAGGGGAGCGGACTGAAGCTTTCTTT. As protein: CASSFPGTGERTEAFF.

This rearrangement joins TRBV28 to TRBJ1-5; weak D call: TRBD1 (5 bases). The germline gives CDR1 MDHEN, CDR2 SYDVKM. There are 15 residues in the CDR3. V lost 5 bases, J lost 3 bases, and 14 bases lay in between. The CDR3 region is CASSLGGKYNQPQHF. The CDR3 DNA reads TGTGCCAGCAGTCTTGGGGGGAAGTACAATCAGCCCCAGCATTTT.

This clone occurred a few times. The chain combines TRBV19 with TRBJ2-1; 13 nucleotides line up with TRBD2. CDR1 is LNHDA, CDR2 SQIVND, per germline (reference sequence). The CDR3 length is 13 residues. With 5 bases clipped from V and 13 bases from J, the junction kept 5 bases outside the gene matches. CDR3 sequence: CASSPGLAGVQFF. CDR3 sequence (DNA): TGTGCCAGTAGTCCTGGACTAGCGGGAGTCCAGTTCTTC.

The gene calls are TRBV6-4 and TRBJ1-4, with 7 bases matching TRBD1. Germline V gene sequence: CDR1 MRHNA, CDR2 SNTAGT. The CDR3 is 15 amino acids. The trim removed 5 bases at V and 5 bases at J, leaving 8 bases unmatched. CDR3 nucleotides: TGTGCCAGCAGTCCTGGGACAGCTAAGAATGAAAAACTGTTTTTT. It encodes CASSPGTAKNEKLFF.

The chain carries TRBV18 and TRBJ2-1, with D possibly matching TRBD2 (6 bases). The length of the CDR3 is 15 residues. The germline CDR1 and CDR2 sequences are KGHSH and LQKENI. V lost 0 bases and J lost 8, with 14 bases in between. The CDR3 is CASSPPGSLRHEQFF. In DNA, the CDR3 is TGTGCCAGCTCACCACCCGGGAGCCTGCGGCATGAGCAGTTCTTC.

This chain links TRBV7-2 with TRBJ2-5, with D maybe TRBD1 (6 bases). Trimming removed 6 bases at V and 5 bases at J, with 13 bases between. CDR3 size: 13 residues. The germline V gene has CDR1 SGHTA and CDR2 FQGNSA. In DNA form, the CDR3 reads TGTGCCAGCAGTCCCGAGGGGGATGAGACCCAGTACTTC. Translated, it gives CASSPEGDETQYF.

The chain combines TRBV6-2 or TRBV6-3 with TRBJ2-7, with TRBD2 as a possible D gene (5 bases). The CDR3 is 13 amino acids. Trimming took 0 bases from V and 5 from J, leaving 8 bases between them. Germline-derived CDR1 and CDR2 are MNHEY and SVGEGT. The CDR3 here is CASSYSIGNEQYF. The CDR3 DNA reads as TGTGCCAGCAGTTACTCGATCGGGAACGAGCAGTACTTC.

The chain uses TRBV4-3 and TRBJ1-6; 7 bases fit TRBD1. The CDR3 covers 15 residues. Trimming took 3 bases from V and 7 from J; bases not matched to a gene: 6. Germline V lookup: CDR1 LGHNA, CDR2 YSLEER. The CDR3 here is CASSHSGTVNSPLHF. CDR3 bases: TGCGCCAGCAGCCATTCGGGGACAGTAAATTCACCCCTCCACTTT.

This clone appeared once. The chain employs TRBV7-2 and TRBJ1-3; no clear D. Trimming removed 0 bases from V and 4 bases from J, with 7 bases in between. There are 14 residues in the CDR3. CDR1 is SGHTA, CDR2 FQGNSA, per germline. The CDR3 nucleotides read TGTGCCAGCAGCTTAGCGCCGGCGGGAAACACCATATATTTT. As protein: CASSLAPAGNTIYF.

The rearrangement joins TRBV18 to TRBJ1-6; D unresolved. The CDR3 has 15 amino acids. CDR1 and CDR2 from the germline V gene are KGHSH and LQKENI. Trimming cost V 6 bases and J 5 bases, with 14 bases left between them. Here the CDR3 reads CASSPREGNNSPLHF. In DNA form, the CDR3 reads TGTGCCAGCTCTCCTAGGGAAGGGAATAATTCACCCCTCCACTTT.

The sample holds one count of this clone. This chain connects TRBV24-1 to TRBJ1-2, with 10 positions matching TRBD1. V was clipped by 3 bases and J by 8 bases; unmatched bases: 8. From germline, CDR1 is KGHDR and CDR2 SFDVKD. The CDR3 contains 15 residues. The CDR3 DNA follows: TGTGCCACCAGTGATGCCCGGGACAGGGGAGAAGGCTACACCTTC. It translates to CATSDARDRGEGYTF.

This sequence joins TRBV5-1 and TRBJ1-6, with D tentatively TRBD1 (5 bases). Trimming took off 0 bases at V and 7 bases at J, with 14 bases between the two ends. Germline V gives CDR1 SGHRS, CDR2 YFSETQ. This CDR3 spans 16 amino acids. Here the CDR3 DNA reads TGCGCCAGCAGCTTGGCCAGGGCCGACTTGAATTCACCCCTCCACTTT. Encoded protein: CASSLARADLNSPLHF.

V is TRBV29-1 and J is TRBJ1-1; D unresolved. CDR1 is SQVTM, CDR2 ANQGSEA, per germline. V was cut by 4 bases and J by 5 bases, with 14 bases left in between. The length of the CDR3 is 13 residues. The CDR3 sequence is CSVVLGVGTEAFF. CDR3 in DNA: TGCAGCGTTGTGCTGGGAGTGGGTACTGAAGCTTTCTTT.

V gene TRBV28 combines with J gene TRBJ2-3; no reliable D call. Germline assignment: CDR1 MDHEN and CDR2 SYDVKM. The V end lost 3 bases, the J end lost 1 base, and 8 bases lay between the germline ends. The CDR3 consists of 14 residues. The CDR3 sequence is CASSFRPGTDTQYF. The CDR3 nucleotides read TGTGCCAGCAGTTTCCGGCCCGGCACAGATACGCAGTATTTT. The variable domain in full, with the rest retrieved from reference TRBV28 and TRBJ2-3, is DVKVTQSSRYLVKRTGEKVFLECVQDMDHENMFWYRQDPGLGLRLIYFSYDVKMKEKGDIPEGYSVSREKKERFSLILESASTNQTSMYLCASSFRPGTDTQYFGPGTRLTVL.

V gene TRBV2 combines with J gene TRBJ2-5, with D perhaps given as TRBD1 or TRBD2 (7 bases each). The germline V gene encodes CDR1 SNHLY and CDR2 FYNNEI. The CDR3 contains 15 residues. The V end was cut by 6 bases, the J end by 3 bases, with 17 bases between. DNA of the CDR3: TGTGCCAGCAGACCCGGGGGGACAGTCAAAGAGACCCAGTACTTC. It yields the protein CASRPGGTVKETQYF. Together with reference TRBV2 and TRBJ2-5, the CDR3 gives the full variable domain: EPEVTQTPSHQVTQMGQEVILRCVPISNHLYFYWYRQILGQKVEFLVSFYNNEISEKSEIFDDQFSVERPDGSNFTLKIRSTKLEDSAMYFCASRPGGTVKETQYFGPGTRLLVL.

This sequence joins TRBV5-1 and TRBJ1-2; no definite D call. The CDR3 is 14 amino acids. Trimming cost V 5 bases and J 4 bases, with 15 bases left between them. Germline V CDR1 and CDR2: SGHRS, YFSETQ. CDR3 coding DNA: TGCGCCAGCAGATTTGGGCAGGACTTCTATGGCTACACCTTC. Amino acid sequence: CASRFGQDFYGYTF.

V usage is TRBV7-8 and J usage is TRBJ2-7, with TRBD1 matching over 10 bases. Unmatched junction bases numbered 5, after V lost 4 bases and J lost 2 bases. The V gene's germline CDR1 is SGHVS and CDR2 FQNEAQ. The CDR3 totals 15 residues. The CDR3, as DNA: TGTGCCAGCAGCTCGAAGACAGGGGGCCCCTACGAGCAGTACTTC. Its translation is CASSSKTGGPYEQYF. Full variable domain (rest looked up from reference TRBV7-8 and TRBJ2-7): GAGVSQSPRYKVAKRGQDVALRCDPISGHVSLFWYQQALGQGPEFLTYFQNEAQLDKSGLPSDRFFAERPEGSVSTLKIQRTQQEDSAVYLCASSSKTGGPYEQYFGPGTRLTVT.

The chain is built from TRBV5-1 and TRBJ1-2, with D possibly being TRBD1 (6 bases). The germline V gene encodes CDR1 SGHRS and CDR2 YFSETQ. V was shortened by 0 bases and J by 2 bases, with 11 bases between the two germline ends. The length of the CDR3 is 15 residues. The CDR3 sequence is CASSLVQGGNYGYTF. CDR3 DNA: TGCGCCAGCAGCTTGGTACAGGGAGGAAACTATGGCTACACCTTC.

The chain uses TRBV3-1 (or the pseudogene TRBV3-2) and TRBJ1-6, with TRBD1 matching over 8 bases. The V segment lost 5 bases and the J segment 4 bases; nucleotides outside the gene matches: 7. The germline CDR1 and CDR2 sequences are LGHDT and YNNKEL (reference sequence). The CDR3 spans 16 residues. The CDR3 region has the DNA TGTGCCAGCAGCTCAAGGACAGGGATGTATAATTCACCCCTCCACTTT. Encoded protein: CASSSRTGMYNSPLHF.

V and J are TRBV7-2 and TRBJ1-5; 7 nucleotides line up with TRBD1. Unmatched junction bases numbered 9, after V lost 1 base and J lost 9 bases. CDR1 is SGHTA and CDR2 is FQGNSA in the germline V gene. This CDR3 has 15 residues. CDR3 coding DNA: TGTGCCAGCAGCTTAGACAGGGGTGGGCTAGCGCCCCAGCATTTT. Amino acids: CASSLDRGGLAPQHF.

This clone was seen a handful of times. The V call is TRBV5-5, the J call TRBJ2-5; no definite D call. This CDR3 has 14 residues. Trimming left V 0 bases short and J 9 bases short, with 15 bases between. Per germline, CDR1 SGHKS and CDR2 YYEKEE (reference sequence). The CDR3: CASSLDSRSWAQYF. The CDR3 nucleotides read TGTGCCAGCAGCTTGGACTCAAGATCTTGGGCCCAGTACTTC. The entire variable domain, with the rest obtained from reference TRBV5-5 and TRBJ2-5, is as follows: DAGVTQSPTHLIKTRGQQVTLRCSPISGHKSVSWYQQVLGQGPQFIFQYYEKEERGRGNFPDRFSARQFPNYSSELNVNALLLGDSALYLCASSLDSRSWAQYFGPGTRLLVL.

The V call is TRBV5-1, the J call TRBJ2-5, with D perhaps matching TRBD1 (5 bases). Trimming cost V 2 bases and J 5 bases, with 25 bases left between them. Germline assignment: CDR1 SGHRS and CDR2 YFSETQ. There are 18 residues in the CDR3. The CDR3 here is CASSLSTGWGGASETQYF. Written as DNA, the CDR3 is TGCGCCAGCAGCTTATCCACAGGTTGGGGTGGGGCCAGCGAGACCCAGTACTTC.

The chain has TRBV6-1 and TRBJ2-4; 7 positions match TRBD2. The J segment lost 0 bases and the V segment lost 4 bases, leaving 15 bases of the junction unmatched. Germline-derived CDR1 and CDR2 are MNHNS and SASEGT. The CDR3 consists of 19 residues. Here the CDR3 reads CASSVRGENQNVAKNIQYF. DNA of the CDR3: TGTGCCAGCAGTGTCCGGGGGGAAAACCAAAACGTAGCCAAAAACATTCAGTACTTC.

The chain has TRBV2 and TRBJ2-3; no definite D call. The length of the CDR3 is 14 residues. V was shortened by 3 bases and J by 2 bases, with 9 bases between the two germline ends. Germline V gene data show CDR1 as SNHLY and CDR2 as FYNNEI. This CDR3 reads CASSELVSTDTQYF. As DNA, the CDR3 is TGTGCCAGCAGTGAGCTGGTTTCCACAGATACGCAGTATTTT. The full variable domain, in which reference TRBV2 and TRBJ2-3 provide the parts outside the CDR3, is EPEVTQTPSHQVTQMGQEVILRCVPISNHLYFYWYRQILGQKVEFLVSFYNNEISEKSEIFDDQFSVERPDGSNFTLKIRSTKLEDSAMYFCASSELVSTDTQYFGPGTRLTVL.

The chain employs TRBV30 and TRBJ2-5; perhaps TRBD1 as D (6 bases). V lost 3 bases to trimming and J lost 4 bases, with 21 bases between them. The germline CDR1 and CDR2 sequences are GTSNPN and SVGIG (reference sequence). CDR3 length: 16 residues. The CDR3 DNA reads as TGTGCCTGGAGCGCAAAACCCACAGGGTATGCAGAGACCCAGTACTTC. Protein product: CAWSAKPTGYAETQYF.

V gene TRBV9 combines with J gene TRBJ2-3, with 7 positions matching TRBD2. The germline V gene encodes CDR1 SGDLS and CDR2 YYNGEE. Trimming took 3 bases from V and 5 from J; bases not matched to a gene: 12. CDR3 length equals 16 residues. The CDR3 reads CASSAGLVEGLDTQYF. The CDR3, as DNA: TGTGCCAGCAGCGCAGGACTAGTGGAGGGGTTAGATACGCAGTATTTT.

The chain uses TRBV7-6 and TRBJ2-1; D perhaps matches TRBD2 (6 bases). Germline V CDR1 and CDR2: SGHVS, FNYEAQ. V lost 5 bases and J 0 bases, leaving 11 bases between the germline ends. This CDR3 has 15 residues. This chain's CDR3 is CASSPDYSSYNEQFF. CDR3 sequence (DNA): TGTGCCAGCAGCCCGGACTATAGCTCCTACAATGAGCAGTTCTTC.